These 7 T cell receptor beta chains came from one sample sequenced in a study of graft-versus-host responses after intestinal transplantation listed by TCRdb under 2021. For these receptors, no antigen is known. Library preparation used the immunoSEQ multiplex PCR assay. Imported from immuneACCESS, the table was reduced by TCRdb to in-frame sequences with V and J called. These copies leave out some clones; in studies compared against another copy, an unresolved V gene accounts for under half, and the cause of the remainder is not known. This sample has more than 95,000 clones in its table, and 90% of those were observed once. Of the sample, about 0.18% is held by the ten largest clones. According to the study, the label for this sample's time point signals: cells obtained before transplantation from donor or recipient. This sample comprised unstimulated CD4+ T cells sorted from spleen or lymph node cells, obtained before intestinal transplant. The receptors originated from a human donor who received an intestinal transplant.

The rearrangement links TRBV2 to TRBJ2-1; 8 positions match TRBD1. Germline V gene data show CDR1 as SNHLY and CDR2 as FYNNEI. With V trimmed by 4 bases and J by 9 bases, 2 bases remained unmatched. This CDR3 is 12 amino acids long. This CDR3 is CASSGQGFEQFF. The CDR3, as DNA: TGTGCCAGCAGTGGACAGGGGTTTGAGCAGTTCTTC.

The J gene is TRBJ1-4, the V gene TRBV27; 7 nucleotides agree with TRBD1. Germline CDR1 is MNHEY and CDR2 is SMNVEV (reference sequence). V lost 6 bases, J lost 7 bases, and 11 bases stayed unmatched. The CDR3 totals 15 residues. The CDR3 coding sequence is TGTGCCAGCAGCCCTATGTCAGGGGGTGGTGAAAAACTGTTTTTT. It specifies CASSPMSGGGEKLFF.

The CDR3 coding sequence is TGTGCCAGCAGCGCCGGGACAGGGATGATCTACGAGCAGTACTTC. Protein product: CASSAGTGMIYEQYF. The chain carries TRBV9 and TRBJ2-7, with TRBD1 matching over 9 bases. The CDR3 consists of 15 residues. Per the germline V gene, CDR1 is SGDLS and CDR2 is YYNGEE. After removal of 3 bases from V and 3 bases from J, the junction contained 7 bases not matched to a gene.

The J gene is TRBJ1-1, the V gene TRBV6-5; 8 bases map to TRBD1. The J segment lost 7 bases and the V segment lost 1 base, leaving 11 bases of the junction unmatched. Germline V gene data show CDR1 as MNHEY and CDR2 as SVGAGI. There are 16 residues in the CDR3. The CDR3 nucleotides read TGTGCCAGCAGTTACTACCTTGGGACAGGTACCGTTGAAGCTTTCTTT. This encodes CASSYYLGTGTVEAFF.

The chain carries TRBV11-2 and TRBJ1-1; D is uncertain. The CDR3 has 12 residues. Germline-derived CDR1 and CDR2 are SGHAT and FQNNGV. Trimming left V 5 bases short and J 6 bases short, with 10 bases between. CDR3 nucleotides: TGTGCCAGCAGCCCCCAGGCCGCTGAAGCTTTCTTT. Its translation: CASSPQAAEAFF.

The V call is TRBV7-8, the J call TRBJ2-5, with TRBD1 as a possible D gene (6 bases). In germline, CDR1 is SGHVS, CDR2 FQNEAQ. The V gene lost 3 bases and the J gene lost 3 bases, with 14 bases spanning the gap. There are 15 residues in the CDR3. CDR3 bases: TGTGCCAGCAGCTTCCTCCAGGGGAACAAAGAGACCCAGTACTTC. Protein sequence: CASSFLQGNKETQYF. The whole variable domain, remainder taken from reference TRBV7-8 and TRBJ2-5, is GAGVSQSPRYKVAKRGQDVALRCDPISGHVSLFWYQQALGQGPEFLTYFQNEAQLDKSGLPSDRFFAERPEGSVSTLKIQRTQQEDSAVYLCASSFLQGNKETQYFGPGTRLLVL.

J is TRBJ1-1 and V is TRBV21-1; no DNA check was done on the table's D call, TRBD1. TRBV21-1 is listed as a pseudogene. The CDR3 is 14 residues long. The CDR3 loop reads CASSKGTGDTEAFF. The CDR3 DNA reads TGTGCCAGCAGCAAAGGGACAGGGGACACTGAAGCTTTCTTT.